This TCR beta chain was identified in a study of siplizumab effects on memory and regulatory T cells. Study observations and caveats: Siplizumab significantly brought down the alloreactive sequences that trace back to unstimulated CD4+ memory cells. Proof of suppressive function in proliferating Tregs from siplizumab cultures was not established. On average, about 72% of mappable alloreactive CD4+ clones were Treg-derived under siplizumab, against 25% to 30% in controls.

A note on this clone: Its antigen is unidentified.

Libraries were prepared by immunoSEQ multiplex PCR; TCRdb keeps only in-frame clonotypes and omits some of them. The profile shows 90,000 to 110,000 clones, about 91% of them singletons. Germline lookup yields CDR1 KGHSH and CDR2 LQKENI. V shed 3 bases, J shed 7 bases, and the junction held 1 base outside the gene matches. The CDR3 is 12 residues long. Sequenced material: Tregs sorted from blood. This TCR came from a human donor in good health. The chain combines TRBV18 with TRBJ1-2; 8 bases are shared with TRBD1. This CDR3 reads CASSPGTGGYTF. The CDR3 region has the DNA TGTGCCAGCTCACCCGGGACAGGTGGCTACACCTTC.